One and the same sample provided the 10 T cell receptor beta chains below, sequenced in a study of blood T cell repertoires in COVID-19. Clones were read by immunoSEQ multiplex PCR, and TCRdb kept only the in-frame ones, dropping some. Seen here are about 250,000 clones, around 84% observed once, and the top ten hold about 1.7%. The sample was PBMCs or T cells enriched from blood (not recorded which). Receptors were obtained from a man aged 40-55 years who had recovered from COVID-19.

This clone appeared a single time. This rearrangement joins TRBV7-2 to TRBJ1-1; possibly TRBD1 for D (5 bases). The CDR3 extends over 12 amino acids. Germline V gene lookup returns CDR1 SGHTA and CDR2 FQGNSA. V shed 5 bases and J shed 7 bases, with 11 bases lying between them. CDR3 loop: CASSPSGIEAFF. CDR3 nucleotide sequence: TGTGCCAGCAGCCCCTCAGGGATTGAAGCTTTCTTT.

The genes are TRBV7-2 and TRBJ2-1, with D possibly TRBD1 on 6 matching bases. Deletions cut 4 bases from V and 7 bases from J, with 17 bases between. Germline V gives CDR1 SGHTA, CDR2 FQGNSA. The CDR3 runs to 15 residues. CDR3 DNA: TGTGCCAGCAGCTGGGACATAGCCTCATGGAATGAGCAGTTCTTC. Translation gives CASSWDIASWNEQFF. The entire variable domain, with the rest obtained from reference TRBV7-2 and TRBJ2-1, is as follows: GAGVSQSPSNKVTEKGKDVELRCDPISGHTALYWYRQSLGQGLEFLIYFQGNSAPDKSGLPSDRFSAERTGGSVSTLTIQRTQQEDSAVYLCASSWDIASWNEQFFGPGTRLTVL.

The chain links TRBV19 to TRBJ2-7; 8 positions agree with TRBD1. The CDR3 spans 13 residues. J gave up 1 base and V 7 bases, and 3 bases lay outside the gene matches. Germline lookup yields CDR1 LNHDA and CDR2 SQIVND (reference sequence). CDR3 region: CASKDRESYEQYF. The DNA of the CDR3 is TGTGCCAGTAAGGACAGGGAATCCTACGAGCAGTACTTC. Combining the CDR3 with reference TRBV19 and TRBJ2-7 gives the whole variable domain DGGITQSPKYLFRKEGQNVTLSCEQNLNHDAMYWYRQDPGQGLRLIYYSQIVNDFQKGDIAEGYSVSREKKESFPLTVTSAQKNPTAFYLCASKDRESYEQYFGPGTRLTVT.

This clone is a singleton in its sample. This sequence joins TRBV9 and TRBJ1-1; D gene uncertain. Per germline, CDR1 SGDLS and CDR2 YYNGEE. Deletions cut 3 bases from V and 4 bases from J, with 13 bases between. The CDR3 is 14 amino acids. The CDR3 reads CASSEATEFTEAFF. In nucleotides, the CDR3 is TGTGCCAGCAGCGAGGCAACAGAATTCACTGAAGCTTTCTTT.

The rearrangement links TRBV9 to TRBJ2-3; TRBD2 aligns across 11 bases. V trimming: 5 bases; J trimming: 6 bases; junction bases outside the gene matches: 11. This CDR3 region has 16 residues. The germline gives CDR1 SGDLS, CDR2 YYNGEE. In DNA form, the CDR3 reads TGTGCCAGCAGTTCGGGGACTAGCGGCGCGTCGGATACGCAGTATTTT. This sequence encodes CASSSGTSGASDTQYF.

A few counts support this clone. The gene calls are TRBV2 and TRBJ1-5, with a tentative D call TRBD1 (6 bases). The CDR3 totals 14 residues. Germline CDR1 is SNHLY and CDR2 is FYNNEI. V gave up 6 bases and J gave up 5 bases, with 14 bases separating them. The CDR3 DNA reads as TGTGCCAGCAGCAGGGAACAGGGCTATCAGCCCCAGCATTTT. This translates into CASSREQGYQPQHF.

The rearrangement links TRBV2 to TRBJ2-2; 8 nucleotides line up with TRBD1. Germline V CDR1 and CDR2: SNHLY, FYNNEI. V lost 6 bases, J lost 1 base, and 7 bases stayed unmatched. This CDR3 is 16 amino acids long. The CDR3, as DNA: TGTGCCAGCAGAGGGTTGGGGACAGGGAACACCGGGGAGCTGTTTTTT. Translation: CASRGLGTGNTGELFF.

This chain joins TRBV6-5 and TRBJ2-6; D gene ambiguous. CDR1 is MNHEY, CDR2 SVGAGI, per germline. Trimming took 6 bases from V and 9 from J, leaving 12 bases between them. The CDR3 extends over 13 amino acids. CDR3 protein: CASSFSSGNVLTF. CDR3 DNA sequence: TGTGCCAGCAGCTTTTCGAGTGGCAACGTCCTGACTTTC.

This chain joins TRBV28 and TRBJ1-5; maybe TRBD1 (6 bases). The CDR3 runs 15 residues. Germline CDR1 reads MDHEN; CDR2 reads SYDVKM. The germline V and J ends were trimmed by 6 bases and 7 bases, with 19 bases remaining between them. CDR3 DNA: TGTGCCAGCAGCCCCTATTGGGGGCCTATACAGCCCCAGCATTTT. It codes for CASSPYWGPIQPQHF.

J is TRBJ2-1 and V is TRBV3-1 (or the pseudogene TRBV3-2); weak D call: TRBD2 (6 bases). In germline, CDR1 is LGHDT, CDR2 YNNKEL (reference sequence). This CDR3 contains 17 residues. Between the trimmed V and J ends, which lost 0 bases and 0 bases, there was a span of 12 bases. The CDR3 region has the DNA TGTGCCAGCAGCCAAGATGATCCTAGCGCCTCCTACAATGAGCAGTTCTTC. It translates to CASSQDDPSASYNEQFF.